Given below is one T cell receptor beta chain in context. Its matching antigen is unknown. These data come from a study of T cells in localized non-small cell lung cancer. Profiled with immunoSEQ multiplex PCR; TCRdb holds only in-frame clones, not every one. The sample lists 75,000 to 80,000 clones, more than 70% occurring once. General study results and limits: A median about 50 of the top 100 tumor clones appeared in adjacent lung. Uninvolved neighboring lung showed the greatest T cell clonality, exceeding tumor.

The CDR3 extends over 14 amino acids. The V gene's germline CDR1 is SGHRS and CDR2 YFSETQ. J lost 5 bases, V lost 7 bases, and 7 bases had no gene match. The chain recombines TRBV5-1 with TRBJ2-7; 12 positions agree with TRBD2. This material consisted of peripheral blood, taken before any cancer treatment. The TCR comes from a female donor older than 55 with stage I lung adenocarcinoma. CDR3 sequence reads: CASATSGGWNEQYF. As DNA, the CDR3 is TGCGCCAGCGCCACTAGCGGGGGGTGGAACGAGCAGTACTTC.